The clone carrying this T cell receptor beta chain was detected once. The data are from a study of blood T cell repertoires in COVID-19. Germline loops: CDR1 ENHRY, CDR2 SYGVKD. Trimming cost V 0 bases and J 7 bases; bases outside gene matches: 6. The CDR3 sequence is 16 residues long. Data came from immunoSEQ multiplex PCR; TCRdb stores just in-frame clones and leaves some out. The sample holds 250,000 or so clones, around four fifths seen once. The receptor was derived from a woman aged 60 to 75 with active or convalescent COVID-19. Sequencing input: peripheral blood. The chain combines TRBV10-3 with TRBJ2-1; 10 bases map to TRBD2. In DNA form, the CDR3 reads TGTGCCATCAGTGAGTCGGGTCTAGCGGGAGTAAATGAGCAGTTCTTC. It specifies CAISESGLAGVNEQFF.